A selection of T cell receptor beta chains follows, all from one sample in a study of PD-L1 blockade in urothelial cancer. Repertoires were generated with immunoSEQ multiplex PCR, while TCRdb's copy carries only in-frame clones and drops some. The profile covers about 37,000 clones, with roughly four fifths appearing a single time and around 18% taken by the ten largest. Material: PBMCs, obtained around atezolizumab (anti-PD-L1) treatment. The receptor set was obtained from a man aged 55-75 years with urothelial cancer. Both conserved end residues are part of each CDR3. D genes are given only for firm matches. Clone size appears in some rows only: once, few, many, or a class for an expanded clone.

>TRBD2|-|TRBV28|TRBJ2-7
CASSPAGDSYEQYF
TGTGCCAGCAGCCCAGCGGGGGACTCCTACGAGCAGTACTTC
>-|-|TRBV7-9|TRBJ2-2
CASSFFKQQANTGELFF
TGTGCCAGCAGCTTCTTCAAACAGCAGGCGAACACCGGGGAGCTGTTTTTT
>-|-|TRBV5-1|TRBJ2-2
CASSLDSQNTGELFF
TGCGCCAGCAGCTTGGACTCCCAGAACACCGGGGAGCTGTTTTTT
>TRBD1|-|TRBV10-2|TRBJ1-5
CASSEINRGGSNQPQHF
TGCGCCAGCAGTGAAATTAACAGGGGGGGAAGCAATCAGCCCCAGCATTTT
>-|-|TRBV27|TRBJ2-7
CASSLFSTITSSYEQYF
TGTGCCAGCAGTTTATTCTCCACAATAACTAGCTCCTACGAGCAGTACTTC
>-|once|TRBV28|TRBJ1-1
CASTLSRVATEAFF
TGTGCCAGCACCTTGTCCAGGGTCGCCACTGAAGCTTTCTTT
>-|-|TRBV11-1|TRBJ1-1
CASSWGQGAMTEAFF
TGTGCCAGCAGCTGGGGACAAGGGGCGATGACTGAAGCTTTCTTT
>-|-|TRBV27|TRBJ2-7
CASSARGPLSYEQYF
TGTGCCAGCAGTGCGCGGGGTCCCCTATCCTACGAGCAGTACTTC
>-|once|TRBV6-1|TRBJ2-6
CASRDGNSGANVLTF
TGTGCCAGCAGGGACGGGAACTCTGGGGCCAACGTCCTGACTTTC
>-|-|TRBV2|TRBJ1-3
CASSEGGQLSGNTIYF
TGTGCCAGCAGTGAAGGCGGACAGCTCTCTGGAAACACCATATATTTT
>-|-|TRBV6-1|TRBJ1-2
CASSEAHREGGYTF
TGTGCCAGCAGTGAAGCGCATAGGGAGGGGGGCTACACCTTC
>TRBD1|few|TRBV2|TRBJ1-1
CASSEDRGFGTEAFF
TGTGCCAGCAGTGAGGACAGGGGTTTTGGTACTGAAGCTTTCTTT
>-|-|TRBV29-1|TRBJ2-2
CSVEDDEYTGELFF
TGCAGCGTTGAAGATGATGAGTACACCGGGGAGCTGTTTTTT
>TRBD2|-|TRBV4-2|TRBJ2-3
CASSPVSGGEDTQYF
TGTGCCAGCAGCCCGGTCAGCGGGGGGGAAGATACGCAGTATTTT
>TRBD2|-|TRBV28|TRBJ2-7
CASSLAGGTYEQYF
TGTGCCAGCAGTTTAGCGGGAGGGACCTACGAGCAGTACTTC
>-|-|TRBV2|TRBJ2-2
CASSGQNTGELFF
TGTGCCAGCAGTGGGCAGAACACCGGGGAGCTGTTTTTT
>-|-|TRBV7-9|TRBJ1-5
CASSFGGTGGNQPQHF
TGTGCCAGCAGCTTCGGCGGCACAGGAGGGAATCAGCCCCAGCATTTT
>TRBD1|-|TRBV28|TRBJ2-5
CASSPPGGRETQYF
TGTGCCAGCAGTCCCCCAGGGGGTCGAGAGACCCAGTACTTC
>TRBD1|-|TRBV7-8|TRBJ2-5
CASSSTGNQETQYF
TGTGCCAGCAGCTCGACAGGGAACCAAGAGACCCAGTACTTC
>TRBD1|-|TRBV10-3|TRBJ1-1
CAISEGDRISNTEAFF
TGTGCCATCAGTGAGGGGGACAGGATCTCGAACACTGAAGCTTTCTTT
>-|once|TRBV5-6|TRBJ2-3
CASIPLRGGGADTQYF
TGTGCCAGCATTCCTCTGAGGGGGGGAGGCGCAGATACGCAGTATTTT
>-|-|TRBV19|TRBJ2-7
CASTEGLEQYF
TGTGCCAGTACCGAGGGACTGGAGCAGTACTTC
>TRBD1|-|TRBV7-2|TRBJ1-3
CASSLGQENTIYF
TGTGCCAGCAGCCTTGGACAGGAAAACACCATATATTTT
>-|-|TRBV11-2|TRBJ1-2
CASSSWTAYGYTF
TGTGCCAGCAGCTCCTGGACAGCTTATGGCTACACCTTC
>-|-|TRBV11-3|TRBJ2-5
CASSLEGGPQETQYF
TGTGCCAGCAGCTTAGAGGGGGGGCCGCAAGAGACCCAGTACTTC
>TRBD2|once|TRBV5-1|TRBJ2-3
CASSSQTSGTYTQYF
TGCGCCAGCAGCTCTCAGACTAGCGGGACTTATACGCAGTATTTT
>-|-|TRBV6-1|TRBJ1-4
CASSEARATNEKLFF
TGTGCCAGCAGTGAAGCGAGGGCGACTAATGAAAAACTGTTTTTT
>TRBD1|-|TRBV6-6|TRBJ1-1
CASSYSPTGWNTEAFF
TGTGCCAGCAGTTATTCCCCGACAGGGTGGAACACTGAAGCTTTCTTT
>TRBD1|-|TRBV28|TRBJ1-4
CASSPPTGGGREKLFF
TGTGCCAGCAGTCCCCCCACAGGGGGCGGAAGAGAAAAACTGTTTTTT
>TRBD2|-|TRBV2|TRBJ2-2
CASSLAGQTGELFF
TGTGCCAGCAGTCTAGCGGGCCAGACCGGGGAGCTGTTTTTT
>TRBD1|-|TRBV4-2|TRBJ1-3
CASSQAYRGPGNTIYF
TGTGCCAGCAGCCAGGCATACAGGGGGCCTGGAAACACCATATATTTT
>TRBD2|-|TRBV29-1|TRBJ2-1
CSGRGAPYNEQFF
TGCAGCGGGCGGGGGGCCCCCTACAATGAGCAGTTCTTC
>TRBD1|-|TRBV9|TRBJ2-1
CASSTPGQGATNEQFF
TGTGCCAGCAGCACTCCGGGACAGGGGGCGACGAATGAGCAGTTCTTC
>TRBD1|few|TRBV7-9|TRBJ1-1
CASSPRTGQDTEAFF
TGTGCCAGCAGCCCCAGGACAGGGCAGGACACTGAAGCTTTCTTT
>TRBD1|-|TRBV4-1|TRBJ1-1
CASSRLIPGQGQMNTEAFF
TGCGCCAGCAGCCGACTAATTCCGGGACAGGGTCAGATGAACACTGAAGCTTTCTTT
>TRBD1|-|TRBV9|TRBJ1-1
CASSVDLGRQGTEAFF
TGTGCCAGCAGCGTAGACCTGGGTCGACAGGGCACTGAAGCTTTCTTT
>-|-|TRBV7-3|TRBJ2-3
CASSLSYTDTQYF
TGTGCCAGCAGCTTATCGTACACAGATACGCAGTATTTT
>-|-|TRBV2|TRBJ1-2
CASSDVGVHGYTF
TGTGCCAGCAGTGATGTGGGCGTCCATGGCTACACCTTC
>TRBD1|once|TRBV6-5|TRBJ2-1
CASSSEDRASYNEQFF
TGTGCCAGCAGTTCCGAAGACAGGGCTTCCTACAATGAGCAGTTCTTC
>TRBD2|-|TRBV7-2|TRBJ2-3
CASSLLAGAGADTQYF
TGTGCCAGCAGCTTGCTAGCGGGGGCGGGGGCGGATACGCAGTATTTT
>TRBD2|-|TRBV19|TRBJ2-5
CASSPYRLAGGLRGETQYF
TGTGCCAGTAGTCCGTACAGACTAGCGGGGGGCCTGAGGGGAGAGACCCAGTACTTC
>-|-|TRBV5-1|TRBJ1-4
CASSLAGGLRGSEEKLFF
TGCGCCAGCAGCTTGGCCGGGGGGCTAAGGGGCTCGGAGGAAAAACTGTTTTTT
>-|few|TRBV19|TRBJ1-2
CASSIETGFNGYTF
TGTGCCAGTAGTATAGAGACAGGCTTCAATGGCTACACCTTC
>-|-|TRBV28|TRBJ2-7
CASSLGSVSSYEQYF
TGTGCCAGCAGTTTAGGTTCCGTGAGCTCCTACGAGCAGTACTTC
>-|-|TRBV4-1|TRBJ2-7
CASSQDSGLYYEQYF
TGCGCCAGCAGCCAAGATTCCGGACTTTACTACGAGCAGTACTTC
>TRBD1|-|TRBV19|TRBJ2-4
CASQFGTGTAKNIQYF
TGTGCCAGCCAGTTCGGAACCGGGACAGCAAAAAACATTCAGTACTTC
>-|-|TRBV5-1|TRBJ1-2
CASSLTVNYGYTF
TGCGCCAGCAGCTTGACAGTCAACTATGGCTACACCTTC
>TRBD1|-|TRBV5-1|TRBJ2-1
CASREGGGLSYNEQFF
TGCGCCAGCAGAGAAGGGGGCGGACTCTCCTACAATGAGCAGTTCTTC
>TRBD2|-|TRBV9|TRBJ2-5
CASSAVPSGQETQYF
TGTGCCAGCAGCGCCGTTCCTAGCGGCCAAGAGACCCAGTACTTC
>-|-|TRBV6-5|TRBJ1-6
CASREQNGDSPLHF
TGTGCCAGCAGGGAACAAAACGGGGATTCACCCCTCCACTTT
>-|-|TRBV5-1|TRBJ2-3
CASSLVARTDTQYF
TGCGCCAGCAGCTTGGTGGCCAGGACAGATACGCAGTATTTT
>-|-|TRBV27|TRBJ2-3
CASSQTSAYTYTQYF
TGTGCCAGCAGCCAAACTAGTGCCTACACTTATACGCAGTATTTT
>TRBD2|once|TRBV7-9|TRBJ2-7
CASSLAYWTSLDEQYF
TGTGCCAGCAGCTTAGCCTATTGGACTAGCCTCGACGAGCAGTACTTC
>-|-|TRBV18|TRBJ1-1
CASSPSRGNTEAFF
TGTGCCAGCTCTCCAAGTCGAGGGAACACTGAAGCTTTCTTT
>TRBD2|-|TRBV5-4|TRBJ2-1
CASSLVAGGPYNEQFF
TGTGCCAGCAGCTTGGTGGCGGGGGGCCCCTACAATGAGCAGTTCTTC